These 15 T cell receptor beta chains came from one sample sequenced in a study of blood T cell repertoires in COVID-19. Data came from immunoSEQ multiplex PCR; TCRdb stores just in-frame clones and leaves some out. Of about 120,000 clones listed, around four fifths are singletons. What was sequenced was peripheral blood. The origin of the receptors is a man aged 55-75 years with active or convalescent COVID-19.

The rearrangement links TRBV7-2 to TRBJ1-1; D ambiguous. The CDR3 sequence is 14 residues long. Trimming left V 1 base short and J 1 base short, with 7 bases between. Germline V gene sequence: CDR1 SGHTA, CDR2 FQGNSA. CDR3 DNA sequence: TGTGCCAGCAGCTTAGGGTCGAGGAACACTGAAGCTTTCTTT. It encodes CASSLGSRNTEAFF.

V usage is TRBV2 and J usage is TRBJ2-2, with D maybe TRBD2 (6 bases). The CDR3 is made up of 15 amino acids. V lost 4 bases and J 7 bases, leaving 16 bases between the germline ends. The V gene's germline CDR1 is SNHLY and CDR2 FYNNEI. The CDR3 DNA reads as TGTGCCAGCAGTGGGCGGGGTAGTCGTGGCGGGGAGCTGTTTTTT. As protein: CASSGRGSRGGELFF.

The V gene is TRBV6-2 or TRBV6-3, the J gene TRBJ1-6; no reliable D call. Per the germline V gene, CDR1 is MNHEY and CDR2 is SVGEGT. The CDR3 is made up of 14 amino acids. The V gene lost 2 bases and the J gene lost 5 bases, with 7 bases spanning the gap. The CDR3 sequence: CASSYPVDNSPLHF. In DNA form, the CDR3 reads TGTGCCAGCAGTTACCCGGTCGATAATTCACCCCTCCACTTT.

The V call is TRBV28, the J call TRBJ2-1; 8 bases match TRBD2. Germline-derived CDR1 and CDR2 are MDHEN and SYDVKM. This CDR3 spans 15 amino acids. V gave up 6 bases and J gave up 3 bases; unmatched junction bases: 7. The DNA of the CDR3 is TGTGCCAGCAGCCTTACTAGCGGCAACTACAATGAGCAGTTCTTC. Its translation is CASSLTSGNYNEQFF.

The genes are TRBV19 and TRBJ2-7, with 8 bases aligning to TRBD1. J was trimmed by 5 bases and V by 3 bases; bases with no gene match: 9. The CDR3 totals 15 residues. Germline CDR1 is LNHDA and CDR2 is SQIVND (reference sequence). CDR3 in DNA: TGTGCCAGTAGTATTCGGACAGGGCAGGCAGACGAGCAGTACTTC. Its translation: CASSIRTGQADEQYF.

V is TRBV7-3 and J is TRBJ2-7; 7 bases line up with TRBD2. CDR1 SGHTA and CDR2 FQGTGA come from the germline V gene. J was trimmed by 7 bases and V by 0 bases; bases with no gene match: 0. CDR3 size: 12 residues. CDR3: CASSLTGREQYF. The DNA of the CDR3 is TGTGCCAGCAGCTTAACCGGGAGGGAGCAGTACTTC.

The chain has TRBV10-3 and TRBJ2-1, with a weak D call TRBD1 (6 bases). In germline, CDR1 is ENHRY, CDR2 SYGVKD. The CDR3 has 16 amino acids. V was clipped by 5 bases and J by 1 base, with 15 bases between them. The CDR3 nucleotides read TGTGCCATCAGTAGAGGACAGCCTCGATCCTACAATGAGCAGTTCTTC. This translates into CAISRGQPRSYNEQFF.

The CDR3: CASSFELNQPQHF. For the CDR3, the DNA is TGCGCCAGCAGCTTCGAACTGAATCAGCCCCAGCATTTT. The rearrangement joins TRBV5-1 to TRBJ1-5; D gene ambiguous. V dropped 2 bases and J dropped 4 bases, with 7 bases sitting between them. The CDR3 covers 13 residues. Germline assignment: CDR1 SGHRS and CDR2 YFSETQ.

The J gene is TRBJ2-3, the V gene TRBV11-2; D is ambiguous. The germline V gene encodes CDR1 SGHAT and CDR2 FQNNGV. The CDR3 has 15 residues. The germline V and J ends were trimmed by 3 bases and 0 bases, with 10 bases remaining between them. CDR3 protein: CASSFLTFSTDTQYF. CDR3 DNA sequence: TGTGCCAGCAGCTTTTTAACTTTCAGCACAGATACGCAGTATTTT.

This chain connects TRBV10-3 to TRBJ1-5; TRBD1 matches at 9 bases. The CDR3 loop spans 15 amino acids. Unmatched junction bases numbered 4, after V lost 0 bases and J lost 7 bases. Per germline, CDR1 ENHRY and CDR2 SYGVKD. CDR3 residues: CAISESTGGRQPQHF. CDR3 DNA sequence: TGTGCCATCAGTGAGTCTACAGGGGGCAGGCAGCCCCAGCATTTT.

The chain carries TRBV23-1 and TRBJ1-1; the D gene is possibly TRBD1 (6 bases). TRBV23-1 is designated an ORF whose function remains uncertain. This CDR3 comprises 12 residues. V was shortened by 4 bases and J by 3 bases, with 6 bases between the two germline ends. The CDR3 nucleotides read TGCGCCAGCAGTCCAGGGGACACTGAAGCTTTCTTT. Translated, it gives CASSPGDTEAFF.

This clone showed up many times. J is TRBJ2-1 and V is TRBV27; 11 nucleotides agree with TRBD2. Looked up from germline, CDR1 is MNHEY and CDR2 is SMNVEV (reference sequence). The CDR3 has 15 residues. V was pared by 3 bases and J by 7 bases, with 5 bases of the junction left unmatched. This CDR3 is CASSFSGLAVNEQFF. The CDR3 DNA follows: TGTGCCAGCAGTTTTTCGGGACTAGCGGTAAATGAGCAGTTCTTC.

The chain is built from TRBV20-1 and TRBJ2-5; 12 bases line up with TRBD2. The junction had 7 bases not matched to a gene; V was cut back by 3 bases and J by 5 bases. Germline-derived CDR1 and CDR2 are DFQATT and SNEGSKA (reference sequence). The CDR3 has 15 amino acids. The chain's CDR3 is CSASPSGRAGETQYF. The CDR3 DNA sequence: TGCAGTGCTAGTCCTAGCGGGAGGGCCGGGGAGACCCAGTACTTC.

A few counts support this clone. This rearrangement joins TRBV3-1 (or the pseudogene TRBV3-2) to TRBJ1-3, with TRBD1 identical over 7 bases. V shed 5 bases and J 2 bases; nucleotides not matched to a gene: 3. CDR1 LGHDT and CDR2 YNNKEL come from the germline V gene (reference sequence). CDR3 length equals 14 residues. The CDR3 DNA sequence: TGTGCCAGCAGCTCTGACAGGGCTGGAAACACCATATATTTT. The encoded protein is CASSSDRAGNTIYF.

This clone has only one observation. The rearrangement links TRBV2 to TRBJ2-1, with D uncertain. Per germline, CDR1 SNHLY and CDR2 FYNNEI. CDR3 length: 11 amino acids. Trimming shortened V by 10 bases and J by 4 bases, and 8 bases separated the two germline ends. The CDR3 reads CATEEYNEQFF. CDR3 in DNA: TGTGCCACCGAGGAGTACAATGAGCAGTTCTTC.